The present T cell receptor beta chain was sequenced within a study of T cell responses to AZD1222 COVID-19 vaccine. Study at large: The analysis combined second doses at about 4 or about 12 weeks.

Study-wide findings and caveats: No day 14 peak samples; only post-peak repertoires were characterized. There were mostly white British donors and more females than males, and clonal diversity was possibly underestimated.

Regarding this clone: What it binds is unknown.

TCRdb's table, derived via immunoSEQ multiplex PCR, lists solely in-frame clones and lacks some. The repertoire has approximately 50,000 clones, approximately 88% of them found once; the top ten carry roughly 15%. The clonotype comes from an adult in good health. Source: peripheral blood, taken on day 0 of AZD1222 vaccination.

The CDR3 DNA reads TGTGCCAGCAGCAAAAGGTCACTAGTAAGTGACGACACCGGGGAGCTGTTTTTT. Encoded protein: CASSKRSLVSDDTGELFF. This chain links TRBV21-1 with TRBJ2-2; the DNA was not compared with TRBD2, the D call given in the table. TRBV21-1 is a pseudogene locus. The length of the CDR3 is 18 residues.